This T cell receptor beta chain was observed in a study of spatial heterogeneity in lung cancer. V lost 5 bases to trimming and J lost 0 bases, with 14 bases between them. CDR3 length: 15 residues. Germline V gene lookup returns CDR1 LNHDA and CDR2 SQIVND (reference sequence). Via MiXCR, TCRdb re-called the 5' RACE reads, giving one row per CDR3 protein. The sample records about 86,000 distinct CDR3 sequences, 10% to 15% being singletons. This sample's time point: sample taken at primary tumor resection. Whole RNA came from tumor, nontumor lung or frozen PBMC and was sequenced without being sorted. The V and J genes are TRBV19 and TRBJ2-7, with D maybe TRBD2 (6 bases). The receptor was isolated from a male donor with early-stage non-small cell lung cancer. The sequencing here drew on PBMCs, taken at surgery. The CDR3 loop reads CASSLRDLGSYEQYF. As DNA, the CDR3 is TGTGCCAGTAGTCTCCGGGACTTGGGCTCCTACGAGCAGTACTTC.